One sample yielded the 21 T cell receptor beta chains listed below, sequenced in a study of T cell responses to AZD1222 COVID-19 vaccine. Using immunoSEQ multiplex PCR, the repertoire was profiled, and TCRdb retains in-frame clones only, with some absent. The data hold 140,000 or so clones, with about 89% observed a single time. Material: peripheral blood, obtained on day 0 of AZD1222 vaccination. These receptors were taken from an adult in good health.

This rearrangement joins TRBV15 to TRBJ2-4; TRBD1 aligns across 8 bases. Germline trimming cut 0 bases from V and 7 bases from J; bases unmatched to any gene: 5. CDR1 is LNHNV and CDR2 is YYDKDF in the germline V gene (reference sequence). The CDR3 extends over 15 amino acids. The CDR3 sequence is CATSRDQGARNIQYF. CDR3 bases: TGTGCCACCAGCAGAGATCAGGGGGCGAGGAACATTCAGTACTTC.

This clone was picked up one time. V usage is TRBV9 and J usage is TRBJ2-7; either TRBD1 or TRBD2 may fit D (5 bases each). V lost 0 bases and J lost 6, with 7 bases in between. CDR3 length equals 12 residues. Germline V gene sequence: CDR1 SGDLS, CDR2 YYNGEE. The CDR3 DNA is TGTGCCAGCAGCGTAGATGGGGGCGAGCAGTACTTC. It encodes CASSVDGGEQYF.

J is TRBJ2-7 and V is TRBV28, with TRBD2 matching 7 bases. With 4 bases clipped from V and 4 bases from J, the junction kept 10 bases outside the gene matches. Per germline, CDR1 MDHEN and CDR2 SYDVKM. The CDR3 is 15 amino acids. The CDR3: CASSSLRLAAYEQYF. In nucleotides, the CDR3 is TGTGCCAGCAGTTCTCTTCGGCTAGCGGCGTACGAGCAGTACTTC.

The V and J genes are TRBV19 and TRBJ2-1; the D gene is possibly TRBD2 (6 bases). V lost 9 bases to trimming and J lost 0 bases, with 15 bases between them. CDR1 and CDR2 (germline): LNHDA, SQIVND (reference sequence). This CDR3 is 15 amino acids long. CDR3 loop: CASATEGTSYNEQFF. For the CDR3, the DNA is TGTGCCAGCGCCACGGAGGGCACCTCCTACAATGAGCAGTTCTTC.

The chain uses TRBV15 and TRBJ2-7; D is ambiguous. Germline values: CDR1 LNHNV, CDR2 YYDKDF (reference sequence). V lost 5 bases and J lost 3, with 11 bases in between. The CDR3 sequence is 13 residues long. As DNA, the CDR3 is TGTGCCACCAGCGGGCCGAGGCTCTACGAGCAGTACTTC. Protein product: CATSGPRLYEQYF.

The V gene is TRBV4-2, the J gene TRBJ1-1; possible D gene TRBD1, 5 bases. V was shortened by 0 bases and J by 1 base, with 9 bases between the two germline ends. The CDR3 loop spans 15 amino acids. Germline-derived CDR1 and CDR2 are LGHNA and YNFKEQ. As DNA, the CDR3 is TGTGCCAGCAGCCAAGAAGGGGTCTGGAACACTGAAGCTTTCTTT. Protein product: CASSQEGVWNTEAFF.

V is TRBV4-1 and J is TRBJ2-5; possibly TRBD2 for D (5 bases). Trimming took off 3 bases at V and 5 bases at J, with 19 bases between the two ends. Germline V gene sequence: CDR1 MGHRA, CDR2 YSYEKL. CDR3 size: 16 residues. This CDR3 is CASSQEMITRRETQYF. The CDR3 DNA reads as TGCGCCAGCAGCCAGGAAATGATCACTAGGAGGGAGACCCAGTACTTC.

The rearrangement uses TRBV5-4 and TRBJ1-2; D gene unclear. Trimming shortened V by 0 bases and J by 0 bases, and 6 bases separated the two germline ends. The CDR3 length is 14 residues. Germline values: CDR1 SGHNT, CDR2 YYREEE (reference sequence). The CDR3 sequence: CASSLDGTNYGYTF. The CDR3 coding sequence is TGTGCCAGCAGCTTGGACGGAACTAACTATGGCTACACCTTC.

The chain has TRBV12-3 or TRBV12-4 and TRBJ1-1; D not resolved. This CDR3 has 13 residues. The V end was cut by 6 bases, the J end by 0 bases, with 8 bases between. The CDR3 protein is CASSNLVNTEAFF. CDR3 nucleotide sequence: TGTGCCAGCAGCAACCTGGTGAACACTGAAGCTTTCTTT.

In its sample, this clone was seen once. The genes are TRBV29-1 and TRBJ2-7; 11 bases match TRBD2. The trim removed 4 bases at V and 7 bases at J, leaving 9 bases unmatched. Germline V CDR1 and CDR2: SQVTM, ANQGSEA. The CDR3 spans 14 residues. CDR3 sequence reads: CSVVQLAGAEEQYF. The CDR3 nucleotides read TGCAGCGTTGTTCAACTAGCGGGGGCGGAGGAGCAGTACTTC.

The chain uses TRBV30 and TRBJ1-1; no reliable D call. Germline V gives CDR1 GTSNPN, CDR2 SVGIG (reference sequence). The CDR3 contains 13 residues. V lost 2 bases and J 3 bases, leaving 10 bases between the germline ends. The CDR3 here is CAWSWSEDTEAFF. In DNA form, the CDR3 reads TGTGCCTGGAGTTGGAGCGAGGACACTGAAGCTTTCTTT. Variable domain in full (rest from reference TRBV30 and TRBJ1-1): SQTIHQWPATLVQPVGSPLSLECTVEGTSNPNLYWYRQAAGRGLQLLFYSVGIGQISSEVPQNLSASRPQDRQFILSSKKLLLSDSGFYLCAWSWSEDTEAFFGQGTRLTVV.

The gene calls are TRBV5-4 and TRBJ2-1, with D tentatively TRBD2 (6 bases). CDR1 and CDR2 from the germline V gene are SGHNT and YYREEE (reference sequence). Trimming pared 3 bases from V and 6 bases from J, leaving 16 bases between. This CDR3 is 15 amino acids long. The chain's CDR3 is CASSWGLKEINEQFF. The DNA of the CDR3 is TGTGCCAGCAGCTGGGGACTCAAGGAAATCAATGAGCAGTTCTTC.

This clone was found once. V usage is TRBV19 and J usage is TRBJ2-7, with D tentatively TRBD2 (6 bases). Germline values: CDR1 LNHDA, CDR2 SQIVND (reference sequence). The length of the CDR3 is 14 residues. V lost 7 bases and J lost 1, with 14 bases in between. The CDR3 bases are TGTGCCAGTACCCCATCTAGCGTATCCTACGAGCAGTACTTC. Translated, it gives CASTPSSVSYEQYF.

The chain combines TRBV30 with TRBJ2-1, with D possibly being TRBD2 (6 bases). From germline, CDR1 is GTSNPN and CDR2 SVGIG (reference sequence). The CDR3 is 15 amino acids. Trimming cost V 4 bases and J 0 bases, with 13 bases left between them. CDR3 loop: CAWTSGLLSYNEQFF. As DNA, the CDR3 is TGTGCCTGGACCTCGGGACTCCTCTCCTACAATGAGCAGTTCTTC.

V usage is TRBV25-1 and J usage is TRBJ2-2; 11 positions agree with TRBD1. The V segment lost 4 bases and the J segment 1 base; nucleotides outside the gene matches: 8. Per the germline V gene, CDR1 is MGHDK and CDR2 is SYGVNS. This CDR3 comprises 18 residues. The CDR3 sequence: CASSAPGTGGLNTGELFF. The CDR3, as DNA: TGTGCCAGCAGTGCCCCCGGGACAGGGGGTTTGAACACCGGGGAGCTGTTTTTT.

This chain connects TRBV7-3 to TRBJ2-2; D perhaps matches TRBD2 (6 bases). The CDR3 is made up of 14 amino acids. Per germline, CDR1 SGHTA and CDR2 FQGTGA. V lost 1 base and J 4 bases, leaving 7 bases between the germline ends. This CDR3 reads CASSLRGGTGELFF. The CDR3 coding sequence is TGTGCCAGCAGCTTAAGGGGAGGCACCGGGGAGCTGTTTTTT. Based on the CDR3 plus reference TRBV7-3 and TRBJ2-2, the full variable domain is GAGVSQTPSNKVTEKGKYVELRCDPISGHTALYWYRQSLGQGPEFLIYFQGTGAADDSGLPNDRFFAVRPEGSVSTLKIQRTERGDSAVYLCASSLRGGTGELFFGEGSRLTVL.

The V gene is TRBV7-9, the J gene TRBJ2-7; 8 bases agree with TRBD1. Per the germline V gene, CDR1 is SEHNR and CDR2 is FQNEAQ (reference sequence). The CDR3 has 12 residues. V trimming: 5 bases; J trimming: 5 bases; junction bases outside the gene matches: 2. CDR3 in DNA: TGTGCCAGCAGCAAGACAGGGGACGAGCAGTACTTC. Protein: CASSKTGDEQYF.

On this clone itself: Other DNA sequences within the sample encode an identical CDR3. This chain connects TRBV5-1 to TRBJ1-3; the D gene is possibly TRBD1 (5 bases). The CDR3 totals 14 residues. V dropped 3 bases and J dropped 0 bases, with 7 bases sitting between them. Germline lookup yields CDR1 SGHRS and CDR2 YFSETQ. This CDR3 is CASSSGGSGNTIYF. The CDR3 nucleotides are TGCGCCAGCAGCTCGGGGGGCTCTGGAAACACCATATATTTT.

The CDR3: CASGLDRLAGATDTQYF. CDR3 sequence (DNA): TGTGCTAGTGGTTTGGACAGACTAGCGGGGGCCACAGATACGCAGTATTTT. The V call is TRBV12-5, the J call TRBJ2-3, with 12 nucleotides matching TRBD2. CDR1 LGHNT and CDR2 FRNRAP come from the germline V gene. Trimming at V came to 1 base and at J to 2 bases, leaving 4 bases not matched to a gene. There are 17 residues in the CDR3. The full variable domain, in which reference TRBV12-5 and TRBJ2-3 provide the parts outside the CDR3, is DARVTQTPRHKVTEMGQEVTMRCQPILGHNTVFWYRQTMMQGLELLAYFRNRAPLDDSGMPKDRFSAEMPDATLATLKIQPSEPRDSAVYFCASGLDRLAGATDTQYFGPGTRLTVL.

The chain combines TRBV5-1 with TRBJ2-7; perhaps TRBD1 as D (5 bases). The V gene lost 0 bases and the J gene lost 0 bases, with 10 bases spanning the gap. The CDR3 is 15 residues long. Germline V lookup: CDR1 SGHRS, CDR2 YFSETQ. CDR3 DNA sequence: TGCGCCAGCAGCTTGGTGCCAGGGATCTCCTACGAGCAGTACTTC. The encoded protein is CASSLVPGISYEQYF.

This chain connects TRBV19 to TRBJ2-3; a possible D gene is TRBD2 (5 bases). The CDR3 consists of 15 residues. Trimming removed 3 bases from V and 2 bases from J, with 12 bases in between. Germline V gene sequence: CDR1 LNHDA, CDR2 SQIVND (reference sequence). The CDR3 is CASSISGFPTDTQYF. The CDR3 DNA reads TGTGCCAGTAGTATTTCGGGGTTCCCCACAGATACGCAGTATTTT.